These T cell receptor beta chains were read from a single sample in a study of vaccination effects on CD4 cells after COVID-19. The method was immunoSEQ multiplex PCR; TCRdb's version includes in-frame clones alone and lacks a portion of them. The sample records some 35,000 clones, about three quarters being singletons. These receptors' targets are unknown. This specimen consisted of CD4+ T cells from PBMCs cultured with HCoV-NL63 spike peptides, obtained before COVID-19 vaccination. Every receptor here comes from a human donor who had a prior SARS-CoV-2 infection. The conserved cysteine and the conserved F or W are not part of the CDR3 here.

j_gene | v_gene | CDR3aa
TRBJ1-6 | TRBV11-1 | ASSLESNSPLH
TRBJ2-7 | TRBV7-2 | ASSLSGSYEQY
TRBJ1-2 | TRBV6-5 | ASRHSRTGGGGYT
TRBJ1-6 | TRBV2 | ASITGLNSPLH
TRBJ1-2 | TRBV6-5 | ASSSRVEYGYT
TRBJ1-2 | TRBV25-1 | ASSKGVGYT
TRBJ1-3 | TRBV2 | ASSEIAGRRSGNTIY
TRBJ1-4 | TRBV4-2 | ASSQPFIEGNEKLF
TRBJ2-3 | TRBV5-4 | ASSLDSSTDTQY
TRBJ2-1 | TRBV5-6 | ASSSRTSGGSHRYNEQF
TRBJ2-4 | TRBV11-3 | ASSLEGTTIQY
TRBJ1-1 | TRBV5-1 | ASSLATGLNTEAF
TRBJ2-3 | TRBV5-4 | ASSTPTAGGPDTQY
TRBJ2-2 | TRBV6-4 | ASSLDGGTTGELF
TRBJ1-5 | TRBV7-2 | ASSFSGSDQPQH
TRBJ1-5 | TRBV5-1 | ASSPGQGAQPQH
TRBJ2-5 | TRBV5-1 | ASSLWGGETQY
TRBJ1-1 | TRBV10-3 | AIGGSGRAEAF
TRBJ2-1 | TRBV5-1 | ASSSTTSGNNEQF
TRBJ2-1 | TRBV4-2 | ASSQLSQEPWANEQF
TRBJ1-2 | TRBV29-1 | SVEAFLAGGSYGYT
TRBJ2-3 | TRBV20-1 | SASSWPRVMTQY
TRBJ1-4 | TRBV4-1 | ASSQGYGGGEKLF
TRBJ2-1 | TRBV7-2 | ASSLVRYLAALPNEQF
TRBJ1-4 | TRBV19 | ASSILGRPNEKLF
TRBJ1-1 | TRBV9 | ASSVASPGANTEAF
TRBJ1-5 | TRBV6-5 | ASSLGREQPQH
TRBJ2-7 | TRBV11-2 | ASSLGVRGYEQY
TRBJ1-1 | TRBV7-2 | ASSRWTGGETEAF